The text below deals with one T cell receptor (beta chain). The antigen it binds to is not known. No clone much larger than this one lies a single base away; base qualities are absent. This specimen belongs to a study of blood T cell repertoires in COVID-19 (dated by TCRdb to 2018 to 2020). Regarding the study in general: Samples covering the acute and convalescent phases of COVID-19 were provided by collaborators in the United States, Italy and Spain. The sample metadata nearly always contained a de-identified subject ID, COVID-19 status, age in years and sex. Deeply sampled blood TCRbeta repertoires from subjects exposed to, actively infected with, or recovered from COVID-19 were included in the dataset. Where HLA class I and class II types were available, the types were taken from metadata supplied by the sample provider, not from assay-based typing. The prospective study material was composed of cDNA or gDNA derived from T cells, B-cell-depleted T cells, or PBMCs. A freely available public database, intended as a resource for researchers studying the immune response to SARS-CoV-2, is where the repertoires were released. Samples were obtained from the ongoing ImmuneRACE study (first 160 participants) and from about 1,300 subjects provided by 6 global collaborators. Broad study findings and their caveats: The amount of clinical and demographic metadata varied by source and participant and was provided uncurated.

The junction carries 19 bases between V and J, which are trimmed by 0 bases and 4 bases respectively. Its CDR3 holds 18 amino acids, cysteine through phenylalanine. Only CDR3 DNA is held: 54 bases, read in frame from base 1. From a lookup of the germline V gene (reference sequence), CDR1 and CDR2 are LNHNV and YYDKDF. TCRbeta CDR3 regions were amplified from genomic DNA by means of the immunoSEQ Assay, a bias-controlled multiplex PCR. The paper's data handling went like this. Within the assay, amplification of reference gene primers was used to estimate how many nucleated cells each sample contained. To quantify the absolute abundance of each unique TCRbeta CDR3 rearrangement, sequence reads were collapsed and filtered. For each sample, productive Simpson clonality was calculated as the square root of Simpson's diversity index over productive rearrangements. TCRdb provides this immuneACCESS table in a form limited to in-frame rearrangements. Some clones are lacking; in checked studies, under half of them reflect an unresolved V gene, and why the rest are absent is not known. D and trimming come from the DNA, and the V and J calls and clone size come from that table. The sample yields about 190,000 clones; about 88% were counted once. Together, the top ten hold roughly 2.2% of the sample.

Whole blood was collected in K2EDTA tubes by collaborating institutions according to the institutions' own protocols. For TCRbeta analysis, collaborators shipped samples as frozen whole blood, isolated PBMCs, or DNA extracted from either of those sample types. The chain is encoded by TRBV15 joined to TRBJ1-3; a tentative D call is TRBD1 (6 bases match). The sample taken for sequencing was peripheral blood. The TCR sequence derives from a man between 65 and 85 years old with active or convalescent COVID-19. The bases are TGTGCCACCAGCAGAGATTCCCAGGGGTTTGTGTCAGGAAACACCATATATTTT. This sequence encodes CATSRDSQGFVSGNTIYF.